The rows below give T cell receptor beta chains drawn from one sample of a study of Graves' ophthalmopathy and Graves' hyperthyroidism. TCRdb passed the multiplex PCR reads through MiXCR, listing each CDR3 protein once. This sample has 740,000 or so distinct CDR3 sequences, with roughly 40% found just once. The sequencing input was peripheral blood. These receptors all stem from an adult man with Graves' ophthalmopathy. CDR3s include the opening cysteine and the closing phenylalanine or tryptophan. The D gene is left open where the match is weak. Clone sizes are given selectively: once, few, many, or a class where the clone is expanded.

d_call: TRBD1
v_call: TRBV7-9
j_call: TRBJ2-7
clone_size: -
cdr3_aa: CASSPAWTGLYEQYF
cdr3_nt: TGTGCCAGCTCACCCGCCTGGACAGGGCTCTACGAGCAGTACTTC

d_call: -
v_call: TRBV2
j_call: TRBJ1-5
clone_size: few
cdr3_aa: CASSVWRGGNQPQHF
cdr3_nt: TGTGCCAGCAGTGTCTGGAGGGGGGGCAATCAGCCCCAGCATTTT

d_call: TRBD2
v_call: TRBV29-1
j_call: TRBJ2-2
clone_size: -
cdr3_aa: CSVGLAGGLVFF
cdr3_nt: TGCAGCGTTGGTCTCGCGGGGGGATTGGTGTTTTTT

d_call: -
v_call: TRBV6-4
j_call: TRBJ1-1
clone_size: -
cdr3_aa: CASGRSEAFF
cdr3_nt: TGTGCCAGCGGGCGGAGTGAAGCTTTCTTT

d_call: TRBD1
v_call: TRBV15
j_call: TRBJ1-2
clone_size: -
cdr3_aa: CATSSRQGYGYTF
cdr3_nt: TGTGCCACCAGCAGTAGACAGGGGTATGGCTACACCTTC

d_call: -
v_call: TRBV2
j_call: TRBJ2-5
clone_size: many
cdr3_aa: CASSDWGRSETQYF
cdr3_nt: TGTGCCAGCAGTGATTGGGGGCGAAGTGAGACCCAGTACTTC

d_call: -
v_call: TRBV10-3
j_call: TRBJ1-2
clone_size: many
cdr3_aa: CAIAFDRQNYGYTF
cdr3_nt: TGTGCCATCGCCTTCGACAGGCAGAACTATGGCTACACCTTC

d_call: TRBD1
v_call: TRBV2
j_call: TRBJ1-4
clone_size: few
cdr3_aa: CASTPGQGVEKLFF
cdr3_nt: TGTGCCAGCACCCCGGGACAGGGCGTTGAAAAACTGTTTTTT

d_call: -
v_call: TRBV7-3
j_call: TRBJ2-7
clone_size: -
cdr3_aa: CASSLVGGRGKEQYF
cdr3_nt: TGTGCCAGCAGCTTAGTCGGAGGCAGGGGCAAGGAGCAGTACTTC

d_call: TRBD1
v_call: TRBV15
j_call: TRBJ1-2
clone_size: many
cdr3_aa: CATSRDLGQGALGYTF
cdr3_nt: TGTGCCACCAGCAGAGATTTGGGACAGGGGGCGCTTGGCTACACCTTC

d_call: TRBD1
v_call: TRBV5-6
j_call: TRBJ2-7
clone_size: few
cdr3_aa: CASSFYGTGTHEQYF
cdr3_nt: TGTGCCAGCAGCTTTTACGGGACAGGGACCCACGAGCAGTACTTC

d_call: -
v_call: TRBV7-2
j_call: TRBJ2-6
clone_size: -
cdr3_aa: CASSLASAGANVLTF
cdr3_nt: TGTGCCAGCAGCTTAGCGAGCGCAGGGGCCAACGTCCTGACTTTC

d_call: -
v_call: TRBV6-5
j_call: TRBJ1-6
clone_size: -
cdr3_aa: CASSSGAGRAPLHF
cdr3_nt: TGTGCCAGCAGTTCTGGGGCAGGGAGAGCACCCCTCCACTTT

d_call: -
v_call: TRBV7-2
j_call: TRBJ1-2
clone_size: many
cdr3_aa: CASSPITRNYGYTF
cdr3_nt: TGTGCCAGCAGTCCCATTACAAGAAACTATGGCTACACCTTC

d_call: -
v_call: TRBV29-1
j_call: TRBJ1-2
clone_size: -
cdr3_aa: CSVAAGRSYYSYTF
cdr3_nt: TGCAGCGTGGCGGCAGGACGCTCCTATTATAGCTACACCTTC

d_call: -
v_call: TRBV10-1
j_call: TRBJ2-7
clone_size: -
cdr3_aa: CAWSGTGYEQYF
cdr3_nt: TGTGCCTGGTCAGGGACTGGCTACGAGCAGTACTTC

d_call: -
v_call: TRBV7-9
j_call: TRBJ1-1
clone_size: -
cdr3_aa: CASSESSMNTEAFF
cdr3_nt: TGTGCCAGCAGCGAGTCCAGCATGAACACTGAAGCTTTCTTT

d_call: -
v_call: TRBV25-1
j_call: TRBJ2-2
clone_size: -
cdr3_aa: CASSARDLRGNTGELFF
cdr3_nt: TGTGCCAGCAGTGCTAGAGATCTTAGGGGAAACACCGGGGAGCTGTTTTTT

d_call: -
v_call: TRBV7-6
j_call: TRBJ1-3
clone_size: many
cdr3_aa: CASSLTASGNTIYF
cdr3_nt: TGTGCCAGCAGCTTGACAGCGTCTGGAAACACCATATATTTT

d_call: TRBD2
v_call: TRBV25-1
j_call: TRBJ2-5
clone_size: many
cdr3_aa: CASSSGTASGRETQYF
cdr3_nt: TGTGCCAGCTCGTCCGGGACAGCGAGCGGGAGGGAGACCCAGTACTTC

d_call: TRBD2
v_call: TRBV19
j_call: TRBJ2-5
clone_size: few
cdr3_aa: CASSRSGSSHQETQYF
cdr3_nt: TGTGCCAGTAGCAGGAGCGGGAGTTCCCACCAAGAGACCCAGTACTTC

d_call: -
v_call: TRBV2
j_call: TRBJ2-2
clone_size: -
cdr3_aa: CASSSWGGELFF
cdr3_nt: TGTGCCAGCAGCTCCTGGGGAGGGGAGCTGTTTTTT

d_call: TRBD1
v_call: TRBV10-3
j_call: TRBJ1-1
clone_size: many
cdr3_aa: CAISDTPGRDRNTEAFF
cdr3_nt: TGTGCCATCAGTGACACCCCGGGGCGGGACAGGAACACTGAAGCTTTCTTT

d_call: TRBD1
v_call: TRBV7-2
j_call: TRBJ1-2
clone_size: -
cdr3_aa: CASSPTGRYNYGYTF
cdr3_nt: TGTGCCAGCAGCCCGACAGGGAGATATAACTATGGCTACACCTTC

d_call: -
v_call: TRBV7-6
j_call: TRBJ1-4
clone_size: -
cdr3_aa: CASSFGLAGVFEKLFF
cdr3_nt: TGTGCCAGCAGCTTCGGACTAGCGGGGGTGTTTGAAAAACTGTTTTTT

d_call: -
v_call: TRBV29-1
j_call: TRBJ2-7
clone_size: -
cdr3_aa: CSGRVYEQYF
cdr3_nt: TGCAGCGGGAGGGTATACGAGCAGTACTTC

d_call: -
v_call: TRBV6-2/TRBV6-3
j_call: TRBJ2-7
clone_size: few
cdr3_aa: CASRPAGYEQYF
cdr3_nt: TGTGCCAGCAGACCGGCCGGCTACGAGCAGTACTTC

d_call: -
v_call: TRBV6-1
j_call: TRBJ1-5
clone_size: -
cdr3_aa: CASTPRQLIGNQPQHF
cdr3_nt: TGTGCCAGCACTCCCCGACAGTTAATCGGCAATCAGCCCCAGCATTTT

d_call: TRBD1
v_call: TRBV10-3
j_call: TRBJ1-4
clone_size: -
cdr3_aa: CAIRGQGDEKLFF
cdr3_nt: TGTGCCATCAGGGGACAGGGGGATGAAAAACTGTTTTTT

d_call: TRBD1
v_call: TRBV15
j_call: TRBJ1-3
clone_size: -
cdr3_aa: CATSRVRGTGVSGNTIYF
cdr3_nt: TGTGCCACCAGCAGAGTGAGGGGGACAGGGGTTTCTGGAAACACCATATATTTT

d_call: -
v_call: TRBV29-1
j_call: TRBJ2-5
clone_size: many
cdr3_aa: CSVTRGSETQYF
cdr3_nt: TGCAGCGTGACCAGGGGTTCAGAGACCCAGTACTTC

d_call: -
v_call: TRBV4-3
j_call: TRBJ1-1
clone_size: -
cdr3_aa: CASTRASNTEAFF
cdr3_nt: TGCGCCAGCACGCGGGCATCGAACACTGAAGCTTTCTTT

d_call: TRBD1
v_call: TRBV5-1
j_call: TRBJ1-6
clone_size: few
cdr3_aa: CASRLRTGENSPLHF
cdr3_nt: TGCGCCAGCAGATTAAGGACAGGGGAAAATTCACCCCTCCACTTT

d_call: -
v_call: TRBV10-2
j_call: TRBJ1-2
clone_size: many
cdr3_aa: CASNEGLGYGYTF
cdr3_nt: TGCGCCAGCAATGAAGGGTTGGGCTATGGCTACACCTTC

d_call: -
v_call: TRBV10-3
j_call: TRBJ2-7
clone_size: -
cdr3_aa: CASSLIYGGEQYF
cdr3_nt: TGTGCCAGCAGCCTAATTTATGGAGGCGAGCAGTACTTC

d_call: TRBD1
v_call: TRBV5-5
j_call: TRBJ1-5
clone_size: -
cdr3_aa: CASSQGPGQGYQPQHF
cdr3_nt: TGTGCCAGCAGCCAAGGCCCGGGACAGGGATATCAGCCCCAGCATTTT

d_call: -
v_call: TRBV29-1
j_call: TRBJ2-7
clone_size: -
cdr3_aa: CSVEVGGSGELDEQYF
cdr3_nt: TGCAGCGTTGAAGTCGGCGGATCCGGGGAGCTGGACGAGCAGTACTTC

d_call: TRBD1
v_call: TRBV4-1
j_call: TRBJ2-7
clone_size: -
cdr3_aa: CASSRTGTDEQYF
cdr3_nt: TGCGCCAGCAGCCGAACCGGGACAGACGAGCAGTACTTC

d_call: -
v_call: TRBV7-2
j_call: TRBJ2-2
clone_size: -
cdr3_aa: CASTLVTTGELFF
cdr3_nt: TGTGCCAGTACCCTAGTTACTACCGGGGAGCTGTTTTTT

d_call: -
v_call: TRBV29-1
j_call: TRBJ2-5
clone_size: -
cdr3_aa: CSVEGGRGNQYF
cdr3_nt: TGCAGCGTTGAAGGAGGCCGAGGGAACCAGTACTTC

d_call: -
v_call: TRBV7-2
j_call: TRBJ1-3
clone_size: few
cdr3_aa: CASSFTGDSGNTIYF
cdr3_nt: TGTGCCAGCAGCTTCACCGGGGACTCTGGAAACACCATATATTTT

d_call: -
v_call: TRBV10-3
j_call: TRBJ2-7
clone_size: -
cdr3_aa: CAISESGGPGEQYF
cdr3_nt: TGTGCCATCAGTGAGTCCGGGGGGCCTGGCGAGCAGTACTTC

d_call: -
v_call: TRBV29-1
j_call: TRBJ2-7
clone_size: many
cdr3_aa: CSVDSGTVDYEQYF
cdr3_nt: TGCAGCGTTGATAGCGGGACAGTTGACTACGAGCAGTACTTC

d_call: -
v_call: TRBV7-9
j_call: TRBJ1-4
clone_size: -
cdr3_aa: CASSVLATGEKLFF
cdr3_nt: TGTGCCAGCAGCGTATTGGCGACTGGTGAAAAACTGTTTTTT

d_call: TRBD1
v_call: TRBV7-3
j_call: TRBJ1-1
clone_size: -
cdr3_aa: CASSSTTTGGADTEAFF
cdr3_nt: TGTGCCAGCAGCTCCACGACGACAGGGGGCGCAGACACTGAAGCTTTCTTT

d_call: -
v_call: TRBV5-1
j_call: TRBJ2-7
clone_size: -
cdr3_aa: CASSAGTGSLYEQYF
cdr3_nt: TGCGCCAGCAGCGCGGGGACGGGCTCCTTATACGAGCAGTACTTC

d_call: -
v_call: TRBV29-1
j_call: TRBJ1-2
clone_size: -
cdr3_aa: CSVDGQGQGYGYTF
cdr3_nt: TGCAGCGTTGACGGGCAGGGACAAGGCTATGGCTACACCTTC

d_call: -
v_call: TRBV19
j_call: TRBJ1-2
clone_size: -
cdr3_aa: CASIKTANYGYTF
cdr3_nt: TGTGCCAGTATTAAGACAGCTAACTATGGCTACACCTTC

d_call: -
v_call: TRBV9
j_call: TRBJ2-7
clone_size: -
cdr3_aa: CASSVEGDEQYF
cdr3_nt: TGTGCCAGCAGCGTAGAAGGAGACGAGCAGTACTTC

d_call: -
v_call: TRBV7-8
j_call: TRBJ2-7
clone_size: -
cdr3_aa: CAGSGSTTGIYGQYF
cdr3_nt: TGTGCCGGCAGCGGCAGTACTACAGGGATCTACGGGCAGTACTTC

d_call: -
v_call: TRBV9
j_call: TRBJ2-1
clone_size: -
cdr3_aa: CASSVGGKGNEQFF
cdr3_nt: TGTGCCAGCAGCGTTGGGGGAAAGGGTAATGAGCAGTTCTTC

d_call: TRBD1
v_call: TRBV7-6
j_call: TRBJ2-7
clone_size: -
cdr3_aa: CASSLGDRARVYEQYF
cdr3_nt: TGTGCCAGCAGCTTAGGCGACAGGGCCAGGGTCTACGAGCAGTACTTC

d_call: -
v_call: TRBV7-9
j_call: TRBJ1-1
clone_size: -
cdr3_aa: CASSPYGAGEGNTEAFF
cdr3_nt: TGTGCCAGCTCCCCGTACGGGGCAGGGGAGGGGAACACTGAAGCTTTCTTT

d_call: -
v_call: TRBV12-3/TRBV12-4
j_call: TRBJ2-7
clone_size: few
cdr3_aa: CASSLGPTGSYEQYF
cdr3_nt: TGTGCCAGCAGTTTGGGGCCAACAGGATCCTACGAGCAGTACTTC

d_call: TRBD2
v_call: TRBV2
j_call: TRBJ2-5
clone_size: many
cdr3_aa: CASKEAGLAGGKETQYF
cdr3_nt: TGTGCCAGCAAGGAGGCAGGACTAGCGGGAGGGAAGGAGACCCAGTACTTC